This TCR beta chain derives from a study of T cell responses to AZD1222 COVID-19 vaccine. This CDR3 contains 15 residues. Germline loops: CDR1 MGHRA, CDR2 YSYEKL. Trimming removed 1 base from V and 8 bases from J, with 15 bases in between. Repertoires were generated with immunoSEQ multiplex PCR, while TCRdb's copy carries only in-frame clones and drops some. This sample has about 140,000 clones; approximately 89% occur once, and the top ten carry roughly 3.1%. The TCR comes from an adult in good health. Sample: peripheral blood, taken on day 0 of AZD1222 vaccination. The rearrangement links TRBV4-1 to TRBJ2-1; D may match TRBD1 or TRBD2 (5 bases each). The CDR3 DNA reads as TGCGCCAGCAGCCAAGTCAGTGGGGGAGTGGATGAGCAGTTCTTC. Translated: CASSQVSGGVDEQFF.